This T cell receptor beta chain was identified in a study of OX40 agonist ivuxolimab in advanced cancers. Only in-frame clones appear in the TCRdb table, and some are missing; sequencing was by immunoSEQ multiplex PCR. The table includes some 50,000 clones, about 81% detected once. V was clipped by 10 bases and J by 7 bases; unmatched bases: 6. Germline values: CDR1 MNHEY, CDR2 SVGAGI. This CDR3 comprises 13 residues. This specimen consisted of CD4+ or CD8+ T cells sorted from blood, obtained in a trial of the OX40 agonist ivuxolimab. This chain connects TRBV6-5 to TRBJ1-6; TRBD1 aligns across 8 bases. The sequence came from an adult with an advanced solid tumor such as melanoma, head and neck, liver or kidney cancer. CDR3 sequence reads: CAIADRVNSPLHF. The CDR3 DNA follows: TGTGCCATCGCGGACAGGGTCAATTCACCCCTCCACTTT.